Presented here are 16 T cell receptor beta chains from one specimen sequenced in a study of cytomegalovirus exposure and HLA in healthy donors. The PCR had 60 Vbeta and 13 Jbeta primers. Assay: immunoSEQ multiplex PCR; the TCRdb copy retains only in-frame clones and omits some. The sample shows about 180,000 clones, 65% to 90% of them seen only once. The sequencing sample was made of PBMCs. These receptors came from a girl aged 2 to 10 in good health and CMV-seropositive.

V is TRBV14 and J is TRBJ2-1; 7 bases are a match to TRBD1. This CDR3 region has 16 residues. Looked up from germline, CDR1 is SGHDN and CDR2 is FVKESK. The V gene end was trimmed by 3 bases and the J gene end by 4 bases; junction bases not matched to a gene: 9. CDR3 DNA: TGTGCCAGCAGCCAGACAGGGTTGAGGGGATACAATGAGCAGTTCTTC. Translated, it gives CASSQTGLRGYNEQFF.

CDR3 residues: CASSQSRKGAFEAFF. The CDR3 nucleotides read TGCGCCAGCAGTCAATCAAGAAAGGGGGCCTTTGAAGCTTTCTTT. V gene TRBV23-1 combines with J gene TRBJ1-1; the match to TRBD1 covers 7 bases. TRBV23-1 is assigned to the ORF class and has an uncertain function. J lost 7 bases, V lost 0 bases, and 8 bases had no gene match. The CDR3 length is 15 residues.

This chain connects TRBV7-2 to TRBJ2-3; D ambiguous. The V end lost 5 bases, the J end lost 4 bases, and 10 bases lay between the germline ends. Looked up from germline, CDR1 is SGHTA and CDR2 is FQGNSA. This CDR3 is 13 amino acids long. DNA for the CDR3: TGTGCCAGCAGCGCGTCTTTTGCAGATACGCAGTATTTT. The encoded protein is CASSASFADTQYF.

The chain recombines TRBV2 with TRBJ1-1, with D possibly being TRBD1 (5 bases). This CDR3 region has 15 residues. Per the germline V gene, CDR1 is SNHLY and CDR2 is FYNNEI. V shed 4 bases and J shed 0 bases, with 12 bases lying between them. The CDR3 nucleotides are TGTGCCAGCAGTGGAGGGCGGGGGTTGAACACTGAAGCTTTCTTT. Its translation: CASSGGRGLNTEAFF.

The chain joins TRBV7-8 to TRBJ1-1; maybe TRBD1 (5 bases). Deletions cut 0 bases from V and 1 base from J, with 9 bases between. The length of the CDR3 is 15 residues. The germline V gene encodes CDR1 SGHVS and CDR2 FQNEAQ. Written as DNA, the CDR3 is TGTGCCAGCAGCTTAGCTTCCCAGGGGAACACTGAAGCTTTCTTT. This encodes CASSLASQGNTEAFF.

V and J are TRBV7-3 and TRBJ2-2; maybe TRBD1 (6 bases). The CDR3 length is 15 residues. The V end was cut by 2 bases, the J end by 7 bases, with 14 bases between. Germline V gives CDR1 SGHTA, CDR2 FQGTGA. The CDR3 sequence: CASSLSGAGGGELFF. Written as DNA, the CDR3 is TGTGCCAGCAGCTTATCAGGGGCCGGAGGCGGGGAGCTGTTTTTT.

The chain carries TRBV27 and TRBJ1-2; a weak D match, TRBD1 (5 bases). V gave up 3 bases and J gave up 4 bases, with 9 bases separating them. From germline, CDR1 is MNHEY and CDR2 SMNVEV (reference sequence). The CDR3 spans 13 residues. CDR3 nucleotide sequence: TGTGCCAGCAGTTTGGGGGGGATCTATGGCTACACCTTC. Amino acids: CASSLGGIYGYTF.

This chain uses TRBV30 with TRBJ2-2; possibly TRBD2 for D (5 bases). CDR3 length equals 16 residues. Germline V lookup: CDR1 GTSNPN, CDR2 SVGIG (reference sequence). V was pared by 0 bases and J by 0 bases, with 11 bases between. CDR3 residues: CAWSVHPGANTGELFF. The CDR3 region has the DNA TGTGCCTGGAGTGTGCATCCCGGGGCGAACACCGGGGAGCTGTTTTTT.

V gene TRBV5-4 combines with J gene TRBJ1-1; D may be TRBD1 (6 bases). The CDR3 is made up of 15 amino acids. The germline V gene has CDR1 SGHNT and CDR2 YYREEE (reference sequence). V lost 4 bases, J lost 3 bases, and 16 bases lay in between. The CDR3 nucleotides are TGTGCCAGCAGCCCGGGGCAGGGGAGGGACACTGAAGCTTTCTTT. This codes for CASSPGQGRDTEAFF. Full variable domain (outside the CDR3, taken from reference TRBV5-4 and TRBJ1-1): ETGVTQSPTHLIKTRGQQVTLRCSSQSGHNTVSWYQQALGQGPQFIFQYYREEENGRGNFPPRFSGLQFPNYSSELNVNALELDDSALYLCASSPGQGRDTEAFFGQGTRLTVV.

In DNA, the CDR3 is TGTGCCAGCAGTTTCCGGCCGGGACAGGGGGATGAAAAACTGTTTTTT. This encodes CASSFRPGQGDEKLFF. V is TRBV27 and J is TRBJ1-4; 11 bases align to TRBD1. The CDR3 is made up of 16 amino acids. Germline CDR1 MNHEY, CDR2 SMNVEV (reference sequence). With V trimmed by 3 bases and J by 6 bases, 6 bases remained unmatched.

This clone was observed a few times. One junction end does not reproduce the germline sequence, and a read error may be involved. The gene calls are TRBV5-4 and TRBJ2-7; the D gene is possibly TRBD2 (5 bases). The CDR3 has 14 amino acids. CDR1 and CDR2 (germline): SGHNT, YYREEE (reference sequence). CDR3: CASTLDLSEDEQYF. The CDR3 DNA is TGTGCCAGCACCTTGGACCTTTCGGAGGACGAGCAGTACTTC.

The gene calls are TRBV5-8 and TRBJ1-6; 9 nucleotides agree with TRBD1. There are 15 residues in the CDR3. V shed 2 bases, J shed 7 bases, and the junction held 4 bases outside the gene matches. The germline V gene has CDR1 SGHTS and CDR2 YDEGEE. In nucleotides, the CDR3 is TGTGCCAGCAGCTTTGGGGACAGGGCCAATTCACCCCTCCACTTT. It encodes CASSFGDRANSPLHF.

The chain has TRBV2 and TRBJ2-6; 12 bases line up with TRBD1. The V gene's germline CDR1 is SNHLY and CDR2 FYNNEI. The V gene end was trimmed by 10 bases and the J gene end by 2 bases; junction bases not matched to a gene: 9. The CDR3 spans 17 residues. CDR3 residues: CATYTGQGAPGANVLTF. CDR3 DNA: TGTGCCACCTATACGGGACAGGGGGCCCCTGGGGCCAACGTCCTGACTTTC. The full variable domain, completed using reference TRBV2 and TRBJ2-6, is EPEVTQTPSHQVTQMGQEVILRCVPISNHLYFYWYRQILGQKVEFLVSFYNNEISEKSEIFDDQFSVERPDGSNFTLKIRSTKLEDSAMYFCATYTGQGAPGANVLTFGAGSRLTVL.

J is TRBJ1-2 and V is TRBV15, with D perhaps TRBD1 (6 bases). The CDR3 loop spans 13 amino acids. Germline V gene sequence: CDR1 LNHNV, CDR2 YYDKDF (reference sequence). Trimming took 5 bases from V and 5 from J, leaving 12 bases between them. CDR3 DNA: TGTGCCACCAGCGGGGGAGGGGGATATGGCTACACCTTC. Its translation: CATSGGGGYGYTF.

This sequence joins TRBV2 and TRBJ2-3, with 10 bases lining up with TRBD2. Per germline, CDR1 SNHLY and CDR2 FYNNEI. The CDR3 covers 16 residues. Trimming cost V 1 base and J 2 bases; bases outside gene matches: 3. The CDR3 sequence is CASSEVTSGDTDTQYF. CDR3 in DNA: TGTGCCAGCAGTGAAGTAACTAGCGGGGACACAGATACGCAGTATTTT.

The rearrangement joins TRBV30 to TRBJ2-7; 9 bases map to TRBD2. From germline, CDR1 is GTSNPN and CDR2 SVGIG (reference sequence). The V segment lost 3 bases and the J segment 4 bases; nucleotides outside the gene matches: 13. This CDR3 has 16 residues. The CDR3 region is CAWRPQMRREGYEQYF. As DNA, the CDR3 is TGTGCCTGGAGACCGCAGATGAGGCGGGAGGGTTACGAGCAGTACTTC.